Listed here are 20 T cell receptor beta chains from one sample, sequenced in a study of blood T cell repertoires in COVID-19. Assay used: immunoSEQ multiplex PCR; TCRdb lists only in-frame clones, some missing. The sample includes hundreds of thousands of clones, approximately 87% of them seen just once. Material for sequencing was peripheral blood. The receptors originated from a woman aged 45 to 65 with active or convalescent COVID-19.

V usage is TRBV2 and J usage is TRBJ2-5; TRBD1 is a possible D gene (6 bases). Trimming cost V 5 bases and J 5 bases, with 9 bases left between them. Germline CDR1 is SNHLY and CDR2 is FYNNEI. CDR3 length: 12 residues. The CDR3 loop is CASSWTVETQYF. CDR3 nucleotide sequence: TGTGCCAGCAGTTGGACAGTTGAGACCCAGTACTTC.

This clone showed up just a few times. The chain combines TRBV4-3 with TRBJ1-1; no firm D call. V shed 0 bases and J shed 1 base, with 9 bases lying between them. CDR1 is LGHNA and CDR2 is YSLEER in the germline V gene. CDR3 size: 15 residues. The CDR3: CASSQEEGWNTEAFF. Written as DNA, the CDR3 is TGCGCCAGCAGCCAAGAAGAGGGATGGAACACTGAAGCTTTCTTT.

This rearrangement joins TRBV28 to TRBJ2-5; 10 positions agree with TRBD1. This CDR3 has 15 amino acids. Germline V CDR1 and CDR2: MDHEN, SYDVKM. Unmatched junction bases numbered 10, after V lost 6 bases and J lost 6 bases. The CDR3 region is CASSQRDRGIKTQYF. The CDR3 DNA follows: TGTGCCAGCAGCCAACGGGACAGGGGTATAAAGACCCAGTACTTC. Supplemented by reference TRBV28 and TRBJ2-5, the full variable domain reads DVKVTQSSRYLVKRTGEKVFLECVQDMDHENMFWYRQDPGLGLRLIYFSYDVKMKEKGDIPEGYSVSREKKERFSLILESASTNQTSMYLCASSQRDRGIKTQYFGPGTRLLVL.

CDR3 nucleotides: TGTGCCACCAGCAGAGCCGACAGGGACGCTCAGCCCCAGCATTTT. Translation: CATSRADRDAQPQHF. The rearrangement links TRBV15 to TRBJ1-5, with TRBD1 matching 7 bases. J gave up 6 bases and V 1 base, and 6 bases lay outside the gene matches. Germline-derived CDR1 and CDR2 are LNHNV and YYDKDF (reference sequence). The CDR3 runs 15 residues.

CDR3: CASSLVRGAIAGELFF. The CDR3 DNA reads as TGCGCCAGCAGCTTGGTGCGGGGGGCAATCGCCGGGGAGCTGTTTTTT. V and J are TRBV5-1 and TRBJ2-2; 8 positions match TRBD2. The CDR3 covers 16 residues. Germline CDR1 and CDR2: SGHRS and YFSETQ. V was pared by 0 bases and J by 6 bases, with 7 bases of the junction left unmatched.

The chain uses TRBV9 and TRBJ2-3, with D unresolved. Trimming stripped 7 bases from V and 2 bases from J, with 8 bases between. The length of the CDR3 is 12 residues. Looked up from germline, CDR1 is SGDLS and CDR2 is YYNGEE. CDR3 sequence reads: CASSSNTDTQYF. The CDR3 DNA reads as TGTGCCAGCTCCTCTAACACAGATACGCAGTATTTT.

The chain employs TRBV18 and TRBJ1-6; 9 bases align to TRBD1. The CDR3 loop spans 16 amino acids. Unmatched junction bases numbered 10, after V lost 3 bases and J lost 10 bases. Germline V gene lookup returns CDR1 KGHSH and CDR2 LQKENI. CDR3 sequence: CASSPGTGRTGSPLHF. The CDR3 DNA reads TGTGCCAGCTCACCTGGGACAGGGCGGACGGGGTCACCCCTCCACTTT.

This clone was counted once. The chain carries TRBV7-2 and TRBJ1-2; 7 positions agree with TRBD1. Germline CDR1 reads SGHTA; CDR2 reads FQGNSA. This CDR3 has 13 amino acids. V lost 5 bases and J lost 4; bases outside the gene matches: 4. This CDR3 reads CASSPTGIYGYTF. CDR3 sequence (DNA): TGTGCCAGCAGCCCGACAGGGATCTATGGCTACACCTTC. Based on the CDR3 plus reference TRBV7-2 and TRBJ1-2, the full variable domain is GAGVSQSPSNKVTEKGKDVELRCDPISGHTALYWYRQSLGQGLEFLIYFQGNSAPDKSGLPSDRFSAERTGGSVSTLTIQRTQQEDSAVYLCASSPTGIYGYTFGSGTRLTVV.

V usage is TRBV7-2 and J usage is TRBJ1-1, with a weak D call TRBD1 (6 bases). Germline V CDR1 and CDR2: SGHTA, FQGNSA. Trimming removed 1 base from V and 5 bases from J, with 11 bases in between. CDR3 size: 14 residues. CDR3 bases: TGTGCCAGCAGCTTAGTGGGAAGGGGGACTGAAGCTTTCTTT. Translation gives CASSLVGRGTEAFF.

J is TRBJ1-2 and V is TRBV18; perhaps TRBD1 as D (5 bases). This CDR3 spans 14 amino acids. The germline V gene encodes CDR1 KGHSH and CDR2 LQKENI. V dropped 3 bases and J dropped 0 bases, with 8 bases sitting between them. Written as DNA, the CDR3 is TGTGCCAGCTCACCGGGGCTCGCTAACTATGGCTACACCTTC. Amino acid sequence: CASSPGLANYGYTF.

The chain carries TRBV2 and TRBJ2-2, with D unresolved. V lost 7 bases and J lost 1, with 4 bases in between. The CDR3 covers 12 residues. Germline V gene data show CDR1 as SNHLY and CDR2 as FYNNEI. CDR3 nucleotides: TGTGCCAGCACCAGGAACACCGGGGAGCTGTTTTTT. This sequence encodes CASTRNTGELFF.

The gene calls are TRBV6-5 and TRBJ1-1; possible D gene TRBD1, 6 bases. Germline lookup yields CDR1 MNHEY and CDR2 SVGAGI. The CDR3 totals 14 residues. Trimming took 7 bases from V and 1 from J, leaving 13 bases between them. The CDR3: CASTTRQENTEAFF. CDR3 bases: TGTGCCAGCACCACGAGACAGGAGAACACTGAAGCTTTCTTT.

V and J are TRBV27 and TRBJ2-1; the match to TRBD2 covers 9 bases. The CDR3 covers 15 residues. Germline V CDR1 and CDR2: MNHEY, SMNVEV (reference sequence). The V and J ends lost 7 bases and 2 bases, in that order; junction bases with no gene match: 6. The chain's CDR3 is CASITAGGTYNEQFF. CDR3 nucleotides: TGTGCCAGCATTACGGCGGGGGGGACCTACAATGAGCAGTTCTTC.

J is TRBJ2-5 and V is TRBV7-9; D is possibly TRBD1 (5 bases). V lost 1 base and J 6 bases, leaving 9 bases between the germline ends. The CDR3 consists of 13 residues. Germline V gene data show CDR1 as SEHNR and CDR2 as FQNEAQ (reference sequence). The CDR3 here is CASSLGQGKTQYF. CDR3 coding DNA: TGTGCCAGCAGCTTAGGGCAGGGAAAGACCCAGTACTTC.

CDR3 in amino acids: CASSREPSYNEQFF. The CDR3 DNA reads TGTGCCAGCAGTCGGGAGCCCTCTTACAATGAGCAGTTCTTC. The gene calls are TRBV6-6 and TRBJ2-1, with a possible D match to TRBD2 (6 bases). The CDR3 extends over 14 amino acids. The V gene lost 5 bases and the J gene lost 4 bases, with 12 bases spanning the gap. Germline V CDR1 and CDR2: MNHNY, SVGAGI (reference sequence).

This clone came up once. V and J are TRBV28 and TRBJ1-5, with 9 positions matching TRBD1. V was pared by 5 bases and J by 2 bases, with 7 bases of the junction left unmatched. Germline lookup yields CDR1 MDHEN and CDR2 SYDVKM. CDR3 size: 16 residues. CDR3 sequence reads: CASSARTGVGNQPQHF. CDR3 coding DNA: TGTGCCAGCAGTGCTCGGACAGGGGTCGGCAATCAGCCCCAGCATTTT. The variable domain in full, completed from reference TRBV28 and TRBJ1-5, reads DVKVTQSSRYLVKRTGEKVFLECVQDMDHENMFWYRQDPGLGLRLIYFSYDVKMKEKGDIPEGYSVSREKKERFSLILESASTNQTSMYLCASSARTGVGNQPQHFGDGTRLSIL.

This clone has a handful of counts. V gene TRBV2 combines with J gene TRBJ1-1; tentatively, D is TRBD1 (5 bases). The CDR3 loop spans 13 amino acids. V gave up 3 bases and J gave up 4 bases, with 9 bases separating them. Germline CDR1 SNHLY, CDR2 FYNNEI. CDR3 residues: CASSDDSITEAFF. Here the CDR3 DNA reads TGTGCCAGCAGTGACGACAGCATCACTGAAGCTTTCTTT.

This clone was counted between two and nine times. The chain joins TRBV30 to TRBJ2-2; D perhaps matches TRBD2 (6 bases). The V end lost 4 bases, the J end lost 3 bases, and 9 bases lay between the germline ends. Germline CDR1 reads GTSNPN; CDR2 reads SVGIG (reference sequence). CDR3 length: 13 amino acids. CDR3 DNA sequence: TGTGCCTGGAACGGGGGAGACACCGGGGAGCTGTTTTTT. As protein: CAWNGGDTGELFF.

The rearrangement uses TRBV5-1 and TRBJ1-4; D gene unclear. V gave up 7 bases and J gave up 4 bases, with 8 bases separating them. CDR1 and CDR2 from the germline V gene are SGHRS and YFSETQ. This CDR3 comprises 12 residues. CDR3 residues: CASSNSNEKLFF. CDR3 nucleotide sequence: TGCGCCAGCTCTAATAGTAATGAAAAACTGTTTTTT.

The J gene is TRBJ2-6, the V gene TRBV7-9; 9 nucleotides line up with TRBD1. Germline-derived CDR1 and CDR2 are SEHNR and FQNEAQ (reference sequence). V shed 2 bases and J 2 bases; nucleotides not matched to a gene: 1. CDR3 size: 16 residues. CDR3: CASSLTGGTGANVLTF. The CDR3 DNA is TGTGCCAGCAGCTTAACAGGGGGCACTGGGGCCAACGTCCTGACTTTC.